This record concerns one T cell receptor (beta chain) sequence. Its specificity is not known. This sample was included in a study of cytomegalovirus exposure and HLA in healthy donors. Study in general: An earlier analysis found some 100 million unique TCR beta sequences from approximately 200 million T cells. Roughly 85 million unique TCRs from HLA-typed donors made up an early data release.

PCR employed 60 Vbeta and 13 Jbeta primers. TCRdb keeps only in-frame clones here, not all; method: immunoSEQ multiplex PCR. The data hold about 180,000 clones, with roughly 82% observed a single time. Study results and limitations: A later analysis linked a missense variant in DCLRE1C to the trimming of TCR beta V and J genes. Being productive about 90% or about 30% of the time was typical of most TCR beta V segments in an earlier analysis.

The TCR sequence derives from a girl aged 2-10 years in good health and CMV-seropositive. Material: PBMCs.

CDR3 sequence (DNA): TGTGCCATCAGAAAATCCGGGACAGGGGATGAAAAACTGTTTTTT. Its protein product is CAIRKSGTGDEKLFF. The J gene is TRBJ1-4, the V gene TRBV10-3, with 10 bases aligning to TRBD1. This CDR3 comprises 15 residues. Germline V gene data show CDR1 as ENHRY and CDR2 as SYGVKD. After removal of 6 bases from V and 6 bases from J, the junction contained 7 bases not matched to a gene.